These 27 T cell receptor beta chains came from one sample sequenced in a study of CD8+ T cells in alopecia areata. Treatment specified: oral pan-JAK inhibitor, 5-10 mg twice daily. Following extraction, RNA underwent reverse transcription to cDNA, which served as the sequencing template. Repertoires were generated with immunoSEQ multiplex PCR, while TCRdb's copy carries only in-frame clones and drops some. Of about 130,000 clones detected, 45% to 60% appear once; the ten largest clones hold 15% to 20%. Here the sequenced sample was CD8+ T cells sorted from blood, taken at week 4, from a patient treated with tofacitinib. These TCRs come from a human donor with alopecia areata.

V usage is TRBV7-8 and J usage is TRBJ1-6; no reliable D call. Germline assignment: CDR1 SGHVS and CDR2 FQNEAQ. V gave up 2 bases and J gave up 10 bases, with 12 bases separating them. The CDR3 is 14 residues long. The CDR3 region is CASSLRGRESPLHF. For the CDR3, the DNA is TGTGCCAGCAGCTTACGGGGAAGGGAATCACCCCTCCACTTT.

The CDR3 coding sequence is TGTGCCAGCTCAGGAGACGAGAACACTGAAGCTTTCTTT. The encoded protein is CASSGDENTEAFF. This chain joins TRBV6-4 and TRBJ1-1; D is unresolved. This CDR3 spans 13 amino acids. Trimming cost V 8 bases and J 1 base, with 11 bases left between them. Germline V gene data show CDR1 as MRHNA and CDR2 as SNTAGT.

This chain links TRBV15 with TRBJ2-7, with TRBD2 as a possible D gene (6 bases). Trimming pared 3 bases from V and 2 bases from J, leaving 17 bases between. Germline V gene data show CDR1 as LNHNV and CDR2 as YYDKDF (reference sequence). This CDR3 is 16 amino acids long. The CDR3 bases are TGTGCCACCAGCAGCCCCCGGGAGCAGGCGACCTACGAGCAGTACTTC. This encodes CATSSPREQATYEQYF.

The rearrangement uses TRBV23-1 and TRBJ2-1; 9 bases match TRBD2. TRBV23-1 is an open reading frame whose function is uncertain. Trimming cost V 1 base and J 5 bases; bases outside gene matches: 12. This CDR3 comprises 18 residues. CDR3 region: CASSQLLLAGSVDNEQFF. As DNA, the CDR3 is TGCGCCAGCAGTCAATTGTTGCTAGCGGGGAGCGTGGACAATGAGCAGTTCTTC.

This clone has a handful of counts. The chain is built from TRBV11-2 and TRBJ2-5; TRBD2 matches 14 bases. Looked up from germline, CDR1 is SGHAT and CDR2 is FQNNGV. V was pared by 0 bases and J by 1 base, with 7 bases of the junction left unmatched. This CDR3 has 19 amino acids. For the CDR3, the DNA is TGTGCCAGCAGCTTAGATCTTGGGACTAGCGGGGGCCTCCAAGAGACCCAGTACTTC. It is translated as CASSLDLGTSGGLQETQYF.

The rearrangement links TRBV5-6 to TRBJ1-2; D remains ambiguous. In germline, CDR1 is SGHDT, CDR2 YYEEEE. This CDR3 is 12 amino acids long. V was trimmed by 7 bases and J by 3 bases, leaving 10 bases between them. CDR3 protein: CASGAYDYGYTF. CDR3 coding DNA: TGTGCCAGCGGTGCATATGACTATGGCTACACCTTC.

The table lists this clone with a few counts. The genes are TRBV12-5 and TRBJ1-3; D remains ambiguous. The germline CDR1 and CDR2 sequences are LGHNT and FRNRAP. The length of the CDR3 is 17 residues. V dropped 6 bases and J dropped 2 bases, with 20 bases sitting between them. This CDR3 is CASGPDGWQSPGNTIYF. CDR3 DNA sequence: TGTGCTAGTGGCCCCGACGGGTGGCAAAGCCCTGGAAACACCATATATTTT. The variable domain in full, completed from reference TRBV12-5 and TRBJ1-3, reads DARVTQTPRHKVTEMGQEVTMRCQPILGHNTVFWYRQTMMQGLELLAYFRNRAPLDDSGMPKDRFSAEMPDATLATLKIQPSEPRDSAVYFCASGPDGWQSPGNTIYFGEGSWLTVV.

V gene TRBV30 combines with J gene TRBJ2-1; D remains unclear. The CDR3 contains 16 residues. V gave up 0 bases and J gave up 1 base, with 13 bases separating them. CDR1 and CDR2 (germline): GTSNPN, SVGIG (reference sequence). In DNA, the CDR3 is TGTGCCTGGAGTGTATGGGCCGAAAAGTCCTACAATGAGCAGTTCTTC. It is translated as CAWSVWAEKSYNEQFF.

This clone was observed a handful of times. CDR3 nucleotide sequence: TGTGCCAGCGGAGGGAGTTTCACTGAAGCTTTCTTT. It yields the protein CASGGSFTEAFF. The rearrangement uses TRBV9 and TRBJ1-1; no firm D call. The germline V gene has CDR1 SGDLS and CDR2 YYNGEE. The CDR3 contains 12 residues. Deletions cut 7 bases from V and 4 bases from J, with 11 bases between.

This clone was seen more than once but under ten times. This rearrangement joins TRBV7-9 to TRBJ2-5, with D unclear. This CDR3 has 14 residues. Germline V lookup: CDR1 SEHNR, CDR2 FQNEAQ (reference sequence). Trimming cost V 2 bases and J 2 bases, with 9 bases left between them. The CDR3, as DNA: TGTGCCAGCAGCTTAATAATGGCACAAGAGACCCAGTACTTC. The encoded protein is CASSLIMAQETQYF.

The chain carries TRBV29-1 and TRBJ2-3; perhaps D is TRBD1 or TRBD2 (5 bases each). The V gene lost 4 bases and the J gene lost 2 bases, with 19 bases spanning the gap. The length of the CDR3 is 16 residues. Germline V CDR1 and CDR2: SQVTM, ANQGSEA. The CDR3 bases are TGCAGCGTTGCGGGGACCCCCGAACGGGACACAGATACGCAGTATTTT. It specifies CSVAGTPERDTDTQYF.

This rearrangement joins TRBV6-5 to TRBJ1-5, with a possible D match to TRBD1 (6 bases). CDR3 length: 13 amino acids. V gave up 5 bases and J gave up 8 bases, with 13 bases separating them. Germline CDR1 reads MNHEY; CDR2 reads SVGAGI. The CDR3 protein is CASSPLPGEPQHF. CDR3 nucleotide sequence: TGTGCCAGCAGTCCCCTCCCAGGGGAGCCCCAGCATTTT.

As DNA, the CDR3 is TGTGCCATAAACCGGGACCTCCAAGAGACCCAGTACTTC. This sequence encodes CAINRDLQETQYF. The chain has TRBV7-9 and TRBJ2-5; D could derive from TRBD1 or TRBD2 (5 bases each). Germline CDR1 is SEHNR and CDR2 is FQNEAQ (reference sequence). The CDR3 contains 13 residues. V was clipped by 10 bases and J by 1 base, with 13 bases between them.

This chain uses TRBV15 with TRBJ2-1; D may be TRBD1 or TRBD2 (5 bases each). This CDR3 comprises 16 residues. Germline loops: CDR1 LNHNV, CDR2 YYDKDF (reference sequence). Trimming cost V 2 bases and J 1 base, with 12 bases left between them. The CDR3 loop is CATSRPSEGSYNEQFF. The CDR3, as DNA: TGTGCCACCAGCAGACCGTCCGAGGGGTCCTACAATGAGCAGTTCTTC.

The V gene is TRBV2, the J gene TRBJ1-1; 9 positions match TRBD1. This CDR3 spans 14 amino acids. V lost 6 bases and J lost 6; bases outside the gene matches: 8. The V gene's germline CDR1 is SNHLY and CDR2 FYNNEI. The CDR3 loop reads CASRGQGIVAEAFF. Here the CDR3 DNA reads TGTGCCAGCAGAGGACAGGGGATCGTGGCTGAAGCTTTCTTT.

This clone was counted ten times or more. This sample also contains other DNA sequences that code for the same CDR3. CDR3 sequence: CASSEGDTGELFF. The CDR3 DNA is TGTGCCAGCAGTGAAGGGGACACCGGGGAGCTGTTTTTT. V usage is TRBV6-1 and J usage is TRBJ2-2; no definite D call. The CDR3 spans 13 residues. The V end was cut by 1 base, the J end by 3 bases, with 3 bases between. Germline-derived CDR1 and CDR2 are MNHNS and SASEGT.

This clone has a single count. The chain recombines TRBV5-1 with TRBJ2-7; D might be TRBD2 (6 bases). V was pared by 4 bases and J by 3 bases, with 11 bases between. Germline V gene lookup returns CDR1 SGHRS and CDR2 YFSETQ. The length of the CDR3 is 13 residues. The CDR3 reads CASSRPGDYEQYF. The CDR3 DNA sequence: TGCGCCAGCAGCCGACCGGGGGACTACGAGCAGTACTTC.

This clone occurred a few times. The V call is TRBV7-9, the J call TRBJ1-1; tentatively, D is TRBD1 (6 bases). Trimming shortened V by 7 bases and J by 6 bases, and 18 bases separated the two germline ends. Looked up from germline, CDR1 is SEHNR and CDR2 is FQNEAQ (reference sequence). The CDR3 has 14 amino acids. The CDR3 reads CASTRTETVSEAFF. In DNA form, the CDR3 reads TGTGCCAGCACCAGGACAGAGACCGTATCTGAAGCTTTCTTT. Combining the CDR3 with reference TRBV7-9 and TRBJ1-1 gives the whole variable domain DTGVSQNPRHKITKRGQNVTFRCDPISEHNRLYWYRQTLGQGPEFLTYFQNEAQLEKSRLLSDRFSAERPKGSFSTLEIQRTEQGDSAMYLCASTRTETVSEAFFGQGTRLTVV.

V and J are TRBV5-6 and TRBJ2-7; D gene ambiguous. CDR3 length equals 13 residues. Germline-derived CDR1 and CDR2 are SGHDT and YYEEEE. V was shortened by 2 bases and J by 4 bases, with 10 bases between the two germline ends. CDR3 nucleotide sequence: TGTGCCAGCAGCTTAGTCGGAGATTACGAGCAGTACTTC. Translated, it gives CASSLVGDYEQYF.

The rearrangement uses TRBV30 and TRBJ1-1; D unclear. Deletions cut 5 bases from V and 0 bases from J, with 7 bases between. CDR3 length equals 12 residues. Germline-derived CDR1 and CDR2 are GTSNPN and SVGIG (reference sequence). CDR3 in amino acids: CAWGRMNTEAFF. The CDR3, as DNA: TGTGCCTGGGGACGGATGAACACTGAAGCTTTCTTT.

Comment on this clone: Other DNA variants within this sample encode the same CDR3. The CDR3 protein is CASSLGGYGYTF. Written as DNA, the CDR3 is TGTGCCAGCAGCTTAGGGGGCTATGGCTACACCTTC. The chain links TRBV5-6 to TRBJ1-2, with D perhaps TRBD1 (6 bases). V lost 2 bases and J 4 bases, leaving 6 bases between the germline ends. The CDR3 length is 12 residues. Looked up from germline, CDR1 is SGHDT and CDR2 is YYEEEE.

This clone was recorded many times. This sample also contains other DNA sequences that code for the same CDR3. The rearrangement links TRBV4-2 to TRBJ2-3; 14 bases agree with TRBD2. This CDR3 has 15 residues. The germline V gene has CDR1 LGHNA and CDR2 YNFKEQ. The V segment lost 4 bases and the J segment 6 bases; nucleotides outside the gene matches: 3. For the CDR3, the DNA is TGTGCCAGCAGCCCGACTAGCGGGGGGGCGGATACGCAGTATTTT. This encodes CASSPTSGGADTQYF.

The chain has TRBV30 and TRBJ1-1; tentative D call: TRBD1 (5 bases). The CDR3 has 13 residues. The germline gives CDR1 GTSNPN, CDR2 SVGIG (reference sequence). The V and J ends lost 0 bases and 1 base respectively, with 6 bases between them. The CDR3 protein is CAWSVRGNTEAFF. The CDR3, as DNA: TGTGCCTGGAGTGTTAGGGGGAACACTGAAGCTTTCTTT.

The gene calls are TRBV5-4 and TRBJ1-1; no clear D. CDR1 is SGHNT, CDR2 YYREEE, per germline (reference sequence). Between the trimmed V and J ends, which lost 1 base and 0 bases, there was a span of 7 bases. This CDR3 is built from 14 residues. This chain's CDR3 is CASSLLELNTEAFF. Written as DNA, the CDR3 is TGTGCCAGCAGCTTGTTGGAATTGAACACTGAAGCTTTCTTT.

A remark on this clone: Since a much larger clone is just one base distant, this may be a read error. The chain combines TRBV13 with TRBJ2-2; no reliable D call. The CDR3 spans 12 residues. Trimming pared 4 bases from V and 1 base from J, leaving 1 base between. CDR1 PRHDT and CDR2 FYEKMQ come from the germline V gene (reference sequence). CDR3 in amino acids: CASSWNTGELFF. The CDR3 region has the DNA TGTGCCAGCAGCTGGAACACCGGGGAGCTGTTTTTT. The entire variable domain, with the rest obtained from reference TRBV13 and TRBJ2-2, is as follows: AAGVIQSPRHLIKEKRETATLKCYPIPRHDTVYWYQQGPGQDPQFLISFYEKMQSDKGSIPDRFSAQQFSDYHSELNMSSLELGDSALYFCASSWNTGELFFGEGSRLTVL.

This chain links TRBV30 with TRBJ2-7, with TRBD2 identical over 8 bases. CDR1 is GTSNPN, CDR2 SVGIG, per germline (reference sequence). The CDR3 runs 14 residues. Unmatched junction bases numbered 9, after V lost 3 bases and J lost 5 bases. The CDR3 DNA sequence: TGTGCCTGGAGCCCCGGGAGGGGGATGGACGAGCAGTACTTC. Translation: CAWSPGRGMDEQYF.

V usage is TRBV29-1 and J usage is TRBJ2-2; D unresolved. Between the trimmed V and J ends, which lost 6 bases and 6 bases, there was a span of 11 bases. The V gene's germline CDR1 is SQVTM and CDR2 ANQGSEA. The CDR3 has 12 residues. The CDR3 here is CSVAYGAGELFF. Written as DNA, the CDR3 is TGCAGCGTCGCATATGGCGCCGGGGAGCTGTTTTTT.